These 22 T cell receptor beta chains were sequenced from one sample in a study of blood T cell repertoires in COVID-19. Method: immunoSEQ multiplex PCR; TCRdb's copy keeps in-frame clones and lacks some. The profile shows approximately 90,000 clones, roughly nine tenths of them singletons. Sequenced material: peripheral blood. Every receptor here comes from a man aged 60-69 years with acute or convalescent COVID-19.

This chain joins TRBV5-6 and TRBJ1-5; tentative D call: TRBD1 (6 bases). The germline V gene encodes CDR1 SGHDT and CDR2 YYEEEE. This CDR3 has 17 residues. V was trimmed by 1 base and J by 1 base, leaving 15 bases between them. CDR3 nucleotide sequence: TGTGCCAGCAGCTTGAGGGGGTTGGGCGGGAGCAATCAGCCCCAGCATTTT. This codes for CASSLRGLGGSNQPQHF. Full variable domain (remainder filled in from reference TRBV5-6 and TRBJ1-5): DAGVTQSPTHLIKTRGQQVTLRCSPKSGHDTVSWYQQALGQGPQFIFQYYEEEERQRGNFPDRFSGHQFPNYSSELNVNALLLGDSALYLCASSLRGLGGSNQPQHFGDGTRLSIL.

The gene calls are TRBV28 and TRBJ1-6; weak D call: TRBD1 (6 bases). Trimming pared 7 bases from V and 5 bases from J, leaving 12 bases between. Germline CDR1 reads MDHEN; CDR2 reads SYDVKM. This CDR3 region has 14 residues. CDR3 DNA sequence: TGTGCCAGCACCTCCGGACAGAATAATTCACCCCTCCACTTT. Its translation: CASTSGQNNSPLHF.

The rearrangement joins TRBV21-1 to TRBJ2-7; TRBD1 is the table's D call, not checked against the DNA. TRBV21-1 is deemed a pseudogene. This CDR3 contains 14 residues. The CDR3 reads CASSKVGRGYEQYV. CDR3 nucleotide sequence: TGTGCCAGCAGCAAAGTTGGCAGGGGCTACGAGCAGTACGTC.

The chain combines TRBV11-2 with TRBJ1-2; 7 bases agree with TRBD1. V lost 3 bases to trimming and J lost 8 bases; unmatched junction nucleotides: 9. The CDR3 sequence is 14 residues long. CDR1 is SGHAT, CDR2 FQNNGV, per germline. CDR3 bases: TGTGCCAGCAGCTTGGGACAGCTCTATGGAGGCTACACCTTC. Its protein product is CASSLGQLYGGYTF.

The rearrangement joins TRBV6-5 to TRBJ1-1; D is undetermined. V shed 5 bases and J shed 3 bases, with 7 bases lying between them. The CDR3 is 12 residues long. The germline V gene has CDR1 MNHEY and CDR2 SVGAGI. The CDR3 loop is CASSPRYTEAFF. As DNA, the CDR3 is TGTGCCAGCAGTCCTCGGTACACTGAAGCTTTCTTT.

The chain carries TRBV3-1 (or the pseudogene TRBV3-2) and TRBJ1-2; 9 bases are a match to TRBD1. J lost 10 bases, V lost 4 bases, and 16 bases had no gene match. The CDR3 covers 16 residues. Germline V lookup: CDR1 LGHDT, CDR2 YNNKEL (reference sequence). CDR3 protein: CASSPVPGQGQVDYTF. The CDR3 DNA is TGTGCCAGCAGCCCTGTCCCGGGACAGGGCCAGGTGGACTACACCTTC.

This chain connects TRBV2 to TRBJ1-6, with 8 bases that match TRBD1. This CDR3 spans 15 amino acids. V lost 8 bases, J lost 6 bases, and 9 bases stayed unmatched. Germline-derived CDR1 and CDR2 are SNHLY and FYNNEI. The CDR3 DNA sequence: TGTGCCAGCCGCAAGGGACAGGCCCTTAATTCACCCCTCCACTTT. It specifies CASRKGQALNSPLHF.

This clone is a singleton in its sample. The CDR3 region is CASKNRGTDGYTF. The CDR3 region has the DNA TGTGCCAGCAAAAACAGGGGAACGGATGGCTACACCTTC. The rearrangement links TRBV6-5 to TRBJ1-2; 7 bases align to TRBD1. V lost 7 bases and J lost 6; bases outside the gene matches: 8. CDR1 MNHEY and CDR2 SVGAGI come from the germline V gene. The CDR3 totals 13 residues.

The gene calls are TRBV7-2 and TRBJ1-1; tentative D call: TRBD1 (6 bases). The CDR3 contains 16 residues. Looked up from germline, CDR1 is SGHTA and CDR2 is FQGNSA. Trimming removed 3 bases from V and 1 base from J, with 15 bases in between. CDR3 amino acids: CASSLQGIWGNTEAFF. The CDR3 nucleotides read TGTGCCAGCAGCTTGCAGGGGATCTGGGGGAACACTGAAGCTTTCTTT.

This rearrangement joins TRBV30 to TRBJ1-6; maybe TRBD1 (5 bases). The germline CDR1 and CDR2 sequences are GTSNPN and SVGIG (reference sequence). This CDR3 has 16 residues. The V gene lost 0 bases and the J gene lost 4 bases, with 13 bases spanning the gap. CDR3 amino acids: CAWSVTGTDYNSPLHF. The CDR3 DNA is TGTGCCTGGAGTGTAACCGGGACTGATTATAATTCACCCCTCCACTTT.

This chain links TRBV2 with TRBJ1-3, with D possibly matching TRBD1 (5 bases). The CDR3 extends over 14 amino acids. Germline CDR1 and CDR2: SNHLY and FYNNEI. V lost 3 bases and J 2 bases, leaving 8 bases between the germline ends. The CDR3 reads CASSEGGAGNTIYF. In DNA form, the CDR3 reads TGTGCCAGCAGTGAGGGAGGGGCTGGAAACACCATATATTTT.

The chain uses TRBV7-2 and TRBJ1-1; D call uncertain. Trimming stripped 5 bases from V and 0 bases from J, with 10 bases between. This CDR3 has 14 amino acids. Germline V lookup: CDR1 SGHTA, CDR2 FQGNSA. The CDR3 loop reads CASSPFIVNTEAFF. The CDR3 DNA sequence: TGTGCCAGCAGCCCCTTTATTGTGAACACTGAAGCTTTCTTT.

This rearrangement joins TRBV27 to TRBJ1-3; 7 bases map to TRBD1. Germline V gene data show CDR1 as MNHEY and CDR2 as SMNVEV (reference sequence). The CDR3 length is 20 residues. V shed 7 bases, J shed 2 bases, and the junction held 23 bases outside the gene matches. The CDR3 nucleotides read TGTGCCAGCAAAATCAGGGGGGTCCCTGGCTCGACTGAGACTGGAAACACCATATATTTT. Translating gives CASKIRGVPGSTETGNTIYF.

V is TRBV3-1 (or the pseudogene TRBV3-2) and J is TRBJ1-1, with D unresolved. With 3 bases removed from V and 7 bases from J, the gap between germline ends came to 12 bases. CDR3 length: 13 residues. The germline V gene encodes CDR1 LGHDT and CDR2 YNNKEL (reference sequence). DNA of the CDR3: TGTGCCAGCAGCCACGACACCCGGGGTGAAGCTTTCTTT. This gives the protein CASSHDTRGEAFF.

This rearrangement joins TRBV5-1 to TRBJ1-6; 7 nucleotides line up with TRBD1. With V trimmed by 5 bases and J by 5 bases, 4 bases remained unmatched. CDR3 length equals 14 residues. Per the germline V gene, CDR1 is SGHRS and CDR2 is YFSETQ. CDR3 in amino acids: CASRFDRDNSPLHF. CDR3 DNA: TGCGCCAGCAGATTTGACAGGGATAATTCACCCCTCCACTTT.

The chain employs TRBV7-2 and TRBJ1-5, with 7 bases that match TRBD1. J was trimmed by 4 bases and V by 4 bases; bases with no gene match: 10. Germline V lookup: CDR1 SGHTA, CDR2 FQGNSA. The CDR3 has 16 residues. The CDR3 spells CASSYRQGATNQPQHF. In DNA, the CDR3 is TGTGCCAGCAGCTACAGACAGGGAGCGACGAATCAGCCCCAGCATTTT.

The chain joins TRBV6-5 to TRBJ2-7; possibly TRBD1 for D (5 bases). This CDR3 is built from 12 residues. The ends were cut back, 6 bases at V and 1 base at J, with 7 bases in the middle. The V gene's germline CDR1 is MNHEY and CDR2 SVGAGI. DNA of the CDR3: TGTGCCAGCAGACGACAGTCCTACGAGCAGTACGTC. It specifies CASRRQSYEQYV.

The chain couples TRBV4-1 to TRBJ1-1; no firm D call. The CDR3 contains 16 residues. Germline CDR1 reads MGHRA; CDR2 reads YSYEKL. V lost 1 base, J lost 5 bases, and 17 bases lay in between. The CDR3 nucleotides read TGCGCCAGCAGCCAAGCCTATCCGGGCCGGGGTACTGAAGCTTTCTTT. Its translation: CASSQAYPGRGTEAFF.

The genes are TRBV6-6 and TRBJ2-7; D possibly corresponds to TRBD2 (6 bases). Germline V CDR1 and CDR2: MNHNY, SVGAGI (reference sequence). This CDR3 has 17 amino acids. The ends were cut back, 6 bases at V and 0 bases at J, with 21 bases in the middle. The CDR3 protein is CASSRVSGLGSSYEQYF. The CDR3 nucleotides read TGTGCCAGCAGCCGAGTCTCGGGACTCGGGAGCTCCTACGAGCAGTACTTC.

This chain joins TRBV2 and TRBJ1-5; 9 bases line up with TRBD1. Germline lookup yields CDR1 SNHLY and CDR2 FYNNEI. This CDR3 is 15 amino acids long. V lost 3 bases, J lost 7 bases, and 7 bases stayed unmatched. Written as DNA, the CDR3 is TGTGCCAGCAGTGATACAGGGGGCGATCGACAGCCCCAGCATTTT. It codes for CASSDTGGDRQPQHF.

The rearrangement joins TRBV27 to TRBJ1-2, with a tentative D call TRBD1 (6 bases). V was pared by 6 bases and J by 6 bases, with 14 bases between. The CDR3 runs 13 residues. In germline, CDR1 is MNHEY, CDR2 SMNVEV (reference sequence). In DNA form, the CDR3 reads TGTGCCAGCAGCTCACCAGGGGACCATGGCTACACCTTC. It encodes CASSSPGDHGYTF.

This clone occurred once. The genes are TRBV2 and TRBJ1-1; no clear D. V was clipped by 6 bases and J by 2 bases, with 10 bases between them. From germline, CDR1 is SNHLY and CDR2 FYNNEI. This CDR3 is built from 13 residues. The DNA for the CDR3 is TGTGCCAGCAGGGCACAACCCAACACTGAAGCTTTCTTT. Translated: CASRAQPNTEAFF.